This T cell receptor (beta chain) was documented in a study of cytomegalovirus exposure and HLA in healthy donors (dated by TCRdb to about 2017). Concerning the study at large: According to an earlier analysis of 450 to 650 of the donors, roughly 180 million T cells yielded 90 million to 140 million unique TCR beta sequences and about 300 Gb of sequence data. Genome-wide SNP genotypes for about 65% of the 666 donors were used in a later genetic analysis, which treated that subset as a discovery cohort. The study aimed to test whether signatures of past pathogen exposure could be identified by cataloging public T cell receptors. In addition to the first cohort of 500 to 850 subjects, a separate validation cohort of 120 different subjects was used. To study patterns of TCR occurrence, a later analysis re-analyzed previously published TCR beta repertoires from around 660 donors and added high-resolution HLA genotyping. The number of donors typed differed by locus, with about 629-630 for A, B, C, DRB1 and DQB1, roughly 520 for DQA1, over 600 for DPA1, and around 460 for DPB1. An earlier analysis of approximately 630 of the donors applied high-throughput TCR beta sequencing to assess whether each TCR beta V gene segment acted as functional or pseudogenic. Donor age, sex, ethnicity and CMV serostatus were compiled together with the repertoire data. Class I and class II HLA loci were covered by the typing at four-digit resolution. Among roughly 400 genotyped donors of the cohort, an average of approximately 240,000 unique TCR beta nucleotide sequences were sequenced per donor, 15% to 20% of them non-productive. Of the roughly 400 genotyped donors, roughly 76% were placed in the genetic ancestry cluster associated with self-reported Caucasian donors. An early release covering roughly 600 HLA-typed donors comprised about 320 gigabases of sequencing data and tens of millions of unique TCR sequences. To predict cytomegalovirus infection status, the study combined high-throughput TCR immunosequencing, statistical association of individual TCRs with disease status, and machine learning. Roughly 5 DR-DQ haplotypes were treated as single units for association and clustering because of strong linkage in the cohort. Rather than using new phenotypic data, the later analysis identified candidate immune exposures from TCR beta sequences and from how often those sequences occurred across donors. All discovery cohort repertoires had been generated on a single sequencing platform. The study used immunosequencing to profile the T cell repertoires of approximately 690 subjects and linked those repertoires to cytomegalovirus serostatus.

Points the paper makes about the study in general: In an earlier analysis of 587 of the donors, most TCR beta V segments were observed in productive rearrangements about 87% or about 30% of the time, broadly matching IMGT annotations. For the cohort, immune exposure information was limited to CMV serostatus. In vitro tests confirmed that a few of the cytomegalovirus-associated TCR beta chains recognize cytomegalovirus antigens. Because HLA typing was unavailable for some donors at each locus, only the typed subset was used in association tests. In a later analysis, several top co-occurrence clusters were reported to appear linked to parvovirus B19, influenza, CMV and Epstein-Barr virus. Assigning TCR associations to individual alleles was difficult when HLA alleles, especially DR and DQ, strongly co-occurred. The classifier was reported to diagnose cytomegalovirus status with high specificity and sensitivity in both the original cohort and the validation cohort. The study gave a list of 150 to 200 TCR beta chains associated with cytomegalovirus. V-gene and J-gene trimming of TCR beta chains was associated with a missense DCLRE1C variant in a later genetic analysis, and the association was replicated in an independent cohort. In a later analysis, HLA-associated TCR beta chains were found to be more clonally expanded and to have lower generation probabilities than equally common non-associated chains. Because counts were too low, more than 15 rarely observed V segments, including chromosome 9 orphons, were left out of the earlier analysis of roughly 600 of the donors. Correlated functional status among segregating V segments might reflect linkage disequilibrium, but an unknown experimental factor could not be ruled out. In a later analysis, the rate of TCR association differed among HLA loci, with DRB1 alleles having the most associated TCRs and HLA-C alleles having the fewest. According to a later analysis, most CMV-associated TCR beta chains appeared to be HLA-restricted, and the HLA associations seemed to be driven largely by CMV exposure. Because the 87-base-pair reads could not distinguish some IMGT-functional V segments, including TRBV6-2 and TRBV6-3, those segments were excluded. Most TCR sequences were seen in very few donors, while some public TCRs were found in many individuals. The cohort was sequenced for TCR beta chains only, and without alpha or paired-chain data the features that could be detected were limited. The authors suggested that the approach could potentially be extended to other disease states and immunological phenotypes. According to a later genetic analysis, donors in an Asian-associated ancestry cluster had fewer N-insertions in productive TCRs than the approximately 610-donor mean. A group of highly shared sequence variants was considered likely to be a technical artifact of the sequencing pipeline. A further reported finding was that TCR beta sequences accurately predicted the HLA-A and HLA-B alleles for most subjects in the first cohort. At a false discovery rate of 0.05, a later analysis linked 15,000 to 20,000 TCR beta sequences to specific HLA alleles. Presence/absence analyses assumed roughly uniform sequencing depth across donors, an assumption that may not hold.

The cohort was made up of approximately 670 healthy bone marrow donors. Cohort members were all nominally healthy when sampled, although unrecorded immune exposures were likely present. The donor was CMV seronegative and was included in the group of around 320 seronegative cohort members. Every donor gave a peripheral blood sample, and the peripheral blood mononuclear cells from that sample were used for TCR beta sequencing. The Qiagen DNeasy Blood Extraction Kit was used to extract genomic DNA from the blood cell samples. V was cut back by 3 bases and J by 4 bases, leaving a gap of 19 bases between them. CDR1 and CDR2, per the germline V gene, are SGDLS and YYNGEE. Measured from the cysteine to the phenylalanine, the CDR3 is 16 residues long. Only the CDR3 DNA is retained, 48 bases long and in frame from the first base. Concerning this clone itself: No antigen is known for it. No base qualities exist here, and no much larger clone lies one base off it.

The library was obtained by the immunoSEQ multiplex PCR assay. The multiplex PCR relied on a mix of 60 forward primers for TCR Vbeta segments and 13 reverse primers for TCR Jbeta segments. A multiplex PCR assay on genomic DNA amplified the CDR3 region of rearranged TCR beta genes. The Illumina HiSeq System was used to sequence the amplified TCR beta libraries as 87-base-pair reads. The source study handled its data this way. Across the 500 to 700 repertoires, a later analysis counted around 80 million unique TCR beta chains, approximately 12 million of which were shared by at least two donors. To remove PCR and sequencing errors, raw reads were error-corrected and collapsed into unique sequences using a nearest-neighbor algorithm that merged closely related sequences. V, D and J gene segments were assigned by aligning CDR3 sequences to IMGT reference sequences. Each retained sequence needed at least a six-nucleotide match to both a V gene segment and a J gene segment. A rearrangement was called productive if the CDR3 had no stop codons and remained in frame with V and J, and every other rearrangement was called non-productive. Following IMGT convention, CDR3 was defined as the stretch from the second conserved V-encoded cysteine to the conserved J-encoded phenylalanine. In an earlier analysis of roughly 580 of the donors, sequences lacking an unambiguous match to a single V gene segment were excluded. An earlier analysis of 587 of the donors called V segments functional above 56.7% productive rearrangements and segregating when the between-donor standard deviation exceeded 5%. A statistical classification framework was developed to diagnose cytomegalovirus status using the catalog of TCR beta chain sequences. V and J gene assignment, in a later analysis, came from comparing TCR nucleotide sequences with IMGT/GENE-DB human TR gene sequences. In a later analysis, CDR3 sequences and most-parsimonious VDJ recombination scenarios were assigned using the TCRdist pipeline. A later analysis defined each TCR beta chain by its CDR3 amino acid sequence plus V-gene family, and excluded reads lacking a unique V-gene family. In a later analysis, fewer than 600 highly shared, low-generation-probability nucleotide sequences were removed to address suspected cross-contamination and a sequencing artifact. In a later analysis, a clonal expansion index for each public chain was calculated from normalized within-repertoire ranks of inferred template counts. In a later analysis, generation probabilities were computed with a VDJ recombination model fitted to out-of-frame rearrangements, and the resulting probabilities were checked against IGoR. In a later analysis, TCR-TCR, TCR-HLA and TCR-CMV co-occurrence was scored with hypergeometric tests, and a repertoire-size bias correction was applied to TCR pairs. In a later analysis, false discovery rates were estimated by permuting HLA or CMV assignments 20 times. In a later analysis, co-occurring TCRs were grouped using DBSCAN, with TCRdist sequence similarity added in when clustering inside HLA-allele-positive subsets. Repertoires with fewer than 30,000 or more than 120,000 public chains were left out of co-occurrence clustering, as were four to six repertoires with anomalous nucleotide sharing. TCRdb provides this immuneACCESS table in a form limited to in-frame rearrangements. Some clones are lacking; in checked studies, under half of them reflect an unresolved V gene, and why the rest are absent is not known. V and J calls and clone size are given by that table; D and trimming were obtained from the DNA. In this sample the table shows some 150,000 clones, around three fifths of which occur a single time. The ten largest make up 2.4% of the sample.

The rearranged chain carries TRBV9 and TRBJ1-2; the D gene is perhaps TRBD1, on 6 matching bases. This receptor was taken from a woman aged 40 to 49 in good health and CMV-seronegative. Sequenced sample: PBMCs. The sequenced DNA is TGTGCCAGCAGCGCAGGGGCCGGCTTCTCTATCTATGGCTACACCTTC. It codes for CASSAGAGFSIYGYTF.